A single sample is the source of the 9 T cell receptor beta chains below, sequenced in a study of identical twins. One entry per CDR3 protein, called by TCRdb with MiXCR from the 5' RACE reads. The sample lists about 890,000 distinct CDR3 sequences; over 9% were seen once. The sample was also reused in another study, on yellow fever vaccine responses in identical twins.

What was sequenced was PBMCs. Receptor source: a woman aged 18-30 years in good health.

This clonotype was observed at least ten times. The gene calls are TRBV15 and TRBJ2-1; a possible D gene is TRBD2 (5 bases). The CDR3 totals 15 residues. The V gene's germline CDR1 is LNHNV and CDR2 YYDKDF (reference sequence). V was trimmed by 1 base and J by 9 bases, leaving 16 bases between them. The CDR3 nucleotides read TGTGCCACCAGCAGAGTTATGGACTCCGGGCCTGAGCAGTTCTTC. Translating gives CATSRVMDSGPEQFF.

On this clonotype: Compared with germline, one end of the junction differs, possibly owing to a read error. The rearrangement uses TRBV5-5 and TRBJ2-1; D might be TRBD1 (5 bases). CDR3 length equals 17 residues. CDR1 SGHKS and CDR2 YYEKEE come from the germline V gene (reference sequence). The CDR3 nucleotides are TGTGCCAGCAGCTTTGGACACCCGACAGCCACCTACGATGAGCAGTTCTTC. Residues: CASSFGHPTATYDEQFF.

The V gene is TRBV7-9, the J gene TRBJ2-1; 9 bases match TRBD2. Germline V gives CDR1 SEHNR, CDR2 FQNEAQ (reference sequence). The CDR3 is 14 residues long. The ends lost 5 bases at V and 9 bases at J; junction bases unmatched: 8. This CDR3 is CASSQASGIVEQFF. As DNA, the CDR3 is TGTGCCAGCAGCCAAGCTAGCGGGATAGTTGAGCAGTTCTTC.

This chain joins TRBV5-1 and TRBJ2-1; 14 nucleotides agree with TRBD2. Germline-derived CDR1 and CDR2 are SGHRS and YFSETQ. The CDR3 consists of 20 residues. Trimming took 4 bases from V and 0 from J; bases not matched to a gene: 12. CDR3 in DNA: TGCGCCAGCAGCCCCCCCCGAGGGACTAGCGGGAGTGGCTCCTACAATGAGCAGTTCTTC. Translated, it gives CASSPPRGTSGSGSYNEQFF.

This clonotype was counted many times. The chain has TRBV12-3 or TRBV12-4 and TRBJ1-1; a possible D gene is TRBD1 (5 bases). Trimming removed 5 bases at V and 1 base at J, with 11 bases between. The CDR3 consists of 14 residues. CDR3 DNA sequence: TGTGCCAGCAGTCGGGACTGGGGGAACACTGAAGCTTTCTTT. This translates into CASSRDWGNTEAFF.

The chain has TRBV12-3 or TRBV12-4 and TRBJ2-2; 8 bases agree with TRBD2. This CDR3 has 15 amino acids. Losses at the gene ends were 5 bases for V and 3 bases for J; bases not matched to a gene: 5. CDR3 coding DNA: TGTGCCAGCAGTACTAGCGGAAAACACACCGGGGAGCTGTTTTTT. Amino acid sequence: CASSTSGKHTGELFF.

This clonotype appeared a few times. The rearrangement uses TRBV5-5 and TRBJ2-7, with D tentatively TRBD1 (6 bases). V lost 0 bases and J 7 bases, leaving 14 bases between the germline ends. This CDR3 spans 14 amino acids. Germline V gene sequence: CDR1 SGHKS, CDR2 YYEKEE (reference sequence). The CDR3, as DNA: TGTGCCAGCAGCTTGGCTGCGACAGGTTGGGAGCAGTACGTC. Its protein product is CASSLAATGWEQYV.

The chain carries TRBV20-1 and TRBJ2-7; 7 nucleotides match TRBD1. This CDR3 has 13 amino acids. Looked up from germline, CDR1 is DFQATT and CDR2 is SNEGSKA (reference sequence). Trimming at V came to 4 bases and at J to 1 base, leaving 4 bases not matched to a gene. The CDR3 coding sequence is TGCAGTGCTAAATCGGGACAGTCCTACGAGCAGTACGTC. Amino acid sequence: CSAKSGQSYEQYV.

At least ten counts were recorded for this clonotype. This chain joins TRBV5-8 and TRBJ2-3; D is possibly TRBD1 (5 bases). CDR1 and CDR2 (germline): SGHTS, YDEGEE. The V end lost 4 bases, the J end lost 4 bases, and 16 bases lay between the germline ends. This CDR3 comprises 15 residues. CDR3 DNA: TGTGCCAGCAGCCGGCACCCTCAGGGCGCAGATACGCAGTATTTT. It translates to CASSRHPQGADTQYF.